This TCR beta chain was obtained from a study of cytotoxic CD8 clonotypes in ibrutinib-treated CLL. Some clones are missing from TCRdb's copy, which holds only in-frame ones; the method was immunoSEQ multiplex PCR. The sample carries 110,000 to 150,000 clones, approximately 90% recorded once. The junction had 6 bases not matched to a gene; V was cut back by 4 bases and J by 6 bases. CDR3 size: 13 residues. CDR1 MNHEY and CDR2 SVGAGI come from the germline V gene. As concerns this clone: Its antigen is as yet unknown.

Study-wide points: Baseline clonality, above age-matched healthy donor levels, tracked circulating CD8+ T-cell counts. Before falling back toward baseline at progression, clonality had risen at the time of ibrutinib response.

The chain joins TRBV6-5 to TRBJ2-7; the match to TRBD1 covers 7 bases. The material sequenced was PBMCs, taken after 12 months of ibrutinib treatment. This TCR was sampled from a human donor with chronic lymphocytic leukemia. DNA for the CDR3: TGTGCCAGCAGTTTGACAGGGCAGGGCGAGCAGTACTTC. As protein: CASSLTGQGEQYF.